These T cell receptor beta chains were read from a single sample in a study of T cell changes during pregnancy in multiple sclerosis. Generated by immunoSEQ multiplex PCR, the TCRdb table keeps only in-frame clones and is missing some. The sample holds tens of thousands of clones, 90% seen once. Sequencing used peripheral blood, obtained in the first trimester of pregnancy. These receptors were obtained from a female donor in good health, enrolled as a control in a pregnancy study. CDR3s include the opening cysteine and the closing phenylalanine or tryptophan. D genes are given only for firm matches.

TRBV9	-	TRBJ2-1	CASSQSSGEQFF
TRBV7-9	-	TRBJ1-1	CASKPSQKTGEAFF
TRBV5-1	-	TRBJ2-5	CASSLAWGQGETQYF
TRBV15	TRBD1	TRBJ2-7	CATSRDLWDREPPSYEQYF
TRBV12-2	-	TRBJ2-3	CASRPPRKRDPDTQYF
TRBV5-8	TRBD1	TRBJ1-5	CASSRKAGGNYQPQHF
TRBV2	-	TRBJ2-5	CASRGDRSYQETQYF
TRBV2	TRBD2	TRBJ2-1	CASKPPSGRNEQFF
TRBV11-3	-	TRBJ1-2	CASIPRVSYGYTF
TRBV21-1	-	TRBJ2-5	CASSRRETQYF
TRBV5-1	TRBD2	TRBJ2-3	CASSPGTSGPLRADTQYF
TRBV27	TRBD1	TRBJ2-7	CASGIPGQGAGEQYF
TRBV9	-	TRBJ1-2	CASSAPGYTHGYTF
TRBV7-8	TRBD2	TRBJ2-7	CASSLWEGSYEQYF
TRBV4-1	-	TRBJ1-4	CASSRTDRLEKLFF
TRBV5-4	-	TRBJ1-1	CASSLSGTEAFF
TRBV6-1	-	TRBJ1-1	CASSEGTLTEAFF
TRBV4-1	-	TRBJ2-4	CASSREGGGSRNIQYF
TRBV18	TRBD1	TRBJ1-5	CASSPTGGNQPQHF
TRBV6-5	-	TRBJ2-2	CASSQNRPTGELFF
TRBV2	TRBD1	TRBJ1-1	CASYETGGVTEAFF
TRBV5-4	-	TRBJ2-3	CASSLGADTQYF
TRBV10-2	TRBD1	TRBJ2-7	CASSESNRGAYEQYF
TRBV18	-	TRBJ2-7	CASSPPAFTYEQYF
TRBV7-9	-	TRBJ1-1	CASREGGAEAFF
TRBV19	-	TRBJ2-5	CASSIVFQETQYF
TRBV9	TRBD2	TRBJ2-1	CASSGGTSGNEQFF
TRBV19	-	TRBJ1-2	CASSIDPGQGYTF
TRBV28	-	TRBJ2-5	CASSLSGEYQETQYF
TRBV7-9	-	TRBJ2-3	CASSPDTTDTQYF
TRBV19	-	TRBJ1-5	CASSPEGVKPQHF
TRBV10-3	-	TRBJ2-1	CAISEGIEQFF
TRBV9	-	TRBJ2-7	CASSAGSSYEQYF
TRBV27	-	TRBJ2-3	CASSSSRTDTQYF
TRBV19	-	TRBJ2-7	CASSIQGRSSYEQYF
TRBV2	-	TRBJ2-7	CASSYVWQYF
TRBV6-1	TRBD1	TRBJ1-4	CASSEYTGALEKLFF